Each of the 27 T cell receptor beta chains below was sequenced from the same sample in a study of T cell responses to AZD1222 COVID-19 vaccine. Libraries were prepared by immunoSEQ multiplex PCR; TCRdb keeps only in-frame clonotypes and omits some of them. The profile shows 80,000 to 100,000 clones, roughly 91% of them singletons. Sequences were derived from peripheral blood, sampled 28 days after the second AZD1222 dose. These TCRs come from an adult who received the AZD1222 COVID-19 vaccine.

The chain employs TRBV5-4 and TRBJ1-1; D gene uncertain. Trimming pared 4 bases from V and 1 base from J, leaving 14 bases between. CDR3 length equals 15 residues. Germline V CDR1 and CDR2: SGHNT, YYREEE (reference sequence). CDR3: CASSLNLLGNTEAFF. CDR3 sequence (DNA): TGTGCCAGCAGCCTAAACCTGTTGGGGAACACTGAAGCTTTCTTT. Complete variable domain (other parts from reference TRBV5-4 and TRBJ1-1): ETGVTQSPTHLIKTRGQQVTLRCSSQSGHNTVSWYQQALGQGPQFIFQYYREEENGRGNFPPRFSGLQFPNYSSELNVNALELDDSALYLCASSLNLLGNTEAFFGQGTRLTVV.

The genes are TRBV6-6 and TRBJ1-1; weak D call: TRBD1 (6 bases). The germline CDR1 and CDR2 sequences are MNHNY and SVGAGI (reference sequence). V was cut by 3 bases and J by 0 bases, with 8 bases left in between. The CDR3 totals 14 residues. The DNA for the CDR3 is TGTGCCAGCAGTTATGGACAGCTGAACACTGAAGCTTTCTTT. Protein sequence: CASSYGQLNTEAFF.

The V and J genes are TRBV20-1 and TRBJ1-1; perhaps TRBD1 as D (5 bases). Trimming took off 3 bases at V and 5 bases at J, with 16 bases between the two ends. The CDR3 loop spans 14 amino acids. Looked up from germline, CDR1 is DFQATT and CDR2 is SNEGSKA (reference sequence). CDR3: CSASEDNRKTEAFF. CDR3 DNA: TGCAGTGCTAGTGAGGACAACAGAAAGACTGAAGCTTTCTTT.

The genes are TRBV19 and TRBJ2-3; 8 bases align to TRBD2. The CDR3 is 15 residues long. In germline, CDR1 is LNHDA, CDR2 SQIVND (reference sequence). Unmatched junction bases numbered 6, after V lost 6 bases and J lost 1 base. CDR3 sequence reads: CASRRSGGRTDTQYF. The CDR3 DNA reads as TGTGCCAGTAGGAGGTCGGGGGGGCGCACAGATACGCAGTATTTT.

This sequence joins TRBV6-5 and TRBJ1-1; 7 bases are a match to TRBD1. This CDR3 has 14 amino acids. Germline CDR1 and CDR2: MNHEY and SVGAGI. The V gene end was trimmed by 6 bases and the J gene end by 8 bases; junction bases not matched to a gene: 12. The CDR3: CASRRVDRNLEAFF. In DNA, the CDR3 is TGTGCCAGCAGGAGGGTGGACAGGAATTTAGAAGCTTTCTTT.

The J gene is TRBJ1-2, the V gene TRBV4-1, with 8 bases aligning to TRBD1. Germline V CDR1 and CDR2: MGHRA, YSYEKL. The ends lost 2 bases at V and 2 bases at J; junction bases unmatched: 4. The CDR3 totals 15 residues. The CDR3 loop is CASSQTTGENYGYTF. CDR3 sequence (DNA): TGCGCCAGCAGCCAAACGACAGGGGAGAACTATGGCTACACCTTC.

This clone appeared a few times. The V call is TRBV2, the J call TRBJ2-7; no clear D. Trimming took 1 base from V and 1 from J, leaving 11 bases between them. This CDR3 has 15 amino acids. Per germline, CDR1 SNHLY and CDR2 FYNNEI. The CDR3 coding sequence is TGTGCCAGCAGTGAAGGGGTATTTTGGTCCTACGAGCAGTACTTC. Its protein is CASSEGVFWSYEQYF. Using reference TRBV2 and TRBJ2-7 for the parts outside the CDR3, the full variable domain is EPEVTQTPSHQVTQMGQEVILRCVPISNHLYFYWYRQILGQKVEFLVSFYNNEISEKSEIFDDQFSVERPDGSNFTLKIRSTKLEDSAMYFCASSEGVFWSYEQYFGPGTRLTVT.

The chain joins TRBV12-5 to TRBJ1-1; tentatively, D is TRBD1 (5 bases). The CDR3 is 14 residues long. Germline V gene data show CDR1 as LGHNT and CDR2 as FRNRAP. Trimming took 1 base from V and 1 from J, leaving 7 bases between them. CDR3 in amino acids: CASGLGQGNTEAFF. The CDR3 DNA follows: TGTGCTAGTGGTTTGGGCCAGGGGAACACTGAAGCTTTCTTT.

The chain employs TRBV5-1 and TRBJ1-4; D unclear. In germline, CDR1 is SGHRS, CDR2 YFSETQ. The CDR3 spans 18 residues. V was clipped by 0 bases and J by 8 bases, with 23 bases between them. This CDR3 reads CASSLGAVPSLRNEKLFF. CDR3 DNA sequence: TGCGCCAGCAGCTTGGGGGCGGTTCCCTCGCTCCGTAACGAAAAACTGTTTTTT.

This clone showed up just a few times. The rearrangement joins TRBV18 to TRBJ1-3, with D unresolved. V was clipped by 1 base and J by 3 bases, with 7 bases between them. There are 14 residues in the CDR3. Germline values: CDR1 KGHSH, CDR2 LQKENI. The CDR3 DNA is TGTGCCAGCTCACCACAGGGAAGTGGAAACACCATATATTTT. This gives the protein CASSPQGSGNTIYF.

The chain recombines TRBV30 with TRBJ1-5, with D possibly TRBD1 on 5 matching bases. CDR1 and CDR2 (germline): GTSNPN, SVGIG (reference sequence). V lost 5 bases to trimming and J lost 7 bases, with 18 bases between them. The CDR3 extends over 14 amino acids. CDR3: CAWGSTGPGQPQHF. CDR3 DNA sequence: TGTGCCTGGGGTTCAACAGGCCCGGGGCAGCCCCAGCATTTT.

In its sample, this clone was seen once. The V gene is TRBV18, the J gene TRBJ2-1, with 10 bases matching TRBD2. The CDR3 runs 17 residues. Per the germline V gene, CDR1 is KGHSH and CDR2 is LQKENI. V dropped 5 bases and J dropped 8; count of bases not matched to a gene: 15. This CDR3 is CASSEFSGGNGKDEQFF. CDR3 coding DNA: TGTGCCAGCTCAGAGTTTAGCGGGGGGAACGGTAAGGATGAGCAGTTCTTC.

The chain has TRBV3-1 (or the pseudogene TRBV3-2) and TRBJ2-1, with 8 nucleotides matching TRBD1. Germline values: CDR1 LGHDT, CDR2 YNNKEL (reference sequence). This CDR3 is 15 amino acids long. Losses at the gene ends were 2 bases for V and 8 bases for J; bases not matched to a gene: 8. In nucleotides, the CDR3 is TGTGCCAGCAGCCAAAGCCAGGGGGCTAGGGATGAGCAGTTCTTC. It specifies CASSQSQGARDEQFF.

In the case of this clone: Germline and junction disagree at one end, which may indicate a read error. The rearrangement uses TRBV7-3 and TRBJ2-1, with 7 bases that match TRBD1. The CDR3 runs 12 residues. Germline-derived CDR1 and CDR2 are SGHTA and FQGTGA. The CDR3 DNA reads as TGTGCCAGCAGTTTAAGGGGGCATGAGCAGTTCTTC. Protein product: CASSLRGHEQFF.

This clone was detected only a few times. V gene TRBV2 combines with J gene TRBJ1-1; a possible D gene is TRBD1 (6 bases). The CDR3 totals 15 residues. V lost 2 bases to trimming and J lost 3 bases, with 13 bases between them. The V gene's germline CDR1 is SNHLY and CDR2 FYNNEI. CDR3 sequence: CASSERNRDDTEAFF. In DNA form, the CDR3 reads TGTGCCAGCAGTGAAAGGAACAGGGATGACACTGAAGCTTTCTTT.

The chain links TRBV27 to TRBJ1-3; no clear D. The germline gives CDR1 MNHEY, CDR2 SMNVEV (reference sequence). CDR3 length equals 13 residues. The V and J ends lost 5 bases and 4 bases respectively, with 9 bases between them. This CDR3 is CASSKQPGNTIYF. For the CDR3, the DNA is TGTGCCAGCAGTAAGCAGCCCGGAAACACCATATATTTT.

The chain is built from TRBV3-1 (or the pseudogene TRBV3-2) and TRBJ1-2, with D maybe TRBD1 (5 bases). From germline, CDR1 is LGHDT and CDR2 YNNKEL (reference sequence). V lost 3 bases and J lost 3, with 8 bases in between. CDR3 length: 13 amino acids. The CDR3 sequence: CASSHGHYYGYTF. The CDR3 DNA reads TGTGCCAGCAGCCACGGACATTACTATGGCTACACCTTC.

This chain connects TRBV25-1 to TRBJ2-1, with 8 bases that match TRBD2. V was pared by 5 bases and J by 6 bases, with 6 bases of the junction left unmatched. Germline-derived CDR1 and CDR2 are MGHDK and SYGVNS. The CDR3 has 14 residues. Written as DNA, the CDR3 is TGTGCCAGCAGTTTACGGGGGGGAACCAATGAGCAGTTCTTC. Its translation: CASSLRGGTNEQFF.

The V gene is TRBV5-1, the J gene TRBJ1-2; the match to TRBD1 covers 7 bases. This CDR3 contains 16 residues. V shed 0 bases, J shed 1 base, and the junction held 6 bases outside the gene matches. The germline gives CDR1 SGHRS, CDR2 YFSETQ. CDR3 in amino acids: CASSLGGTASNYGYTF. CDR3 coding DNA: TGCGCCAGCAGCTTGGGGGGGACAGCGAGTAACTATGGCTACACCTTC.

J is TRBJ1-2 and V is TRBV19, with 9 bases lining up with TRBD1. There are 16 residues in the CDR3. The V gene's germline CDR1 is LNHDA and CDR2 SQIVND (reference sequence). The ends lost 1 base at V and 8 bases at J; junction bases unmatched: 11. The CDR3 loop is CASSIGGRTGAPGYTF. The CDR3 DNA follows: TGTGCCAGTAGTATAGGGGGTCGGACAGGGGCGCCCGGCTACACCTTC.

J is TRBJ1-5 and V is TRBV6-2 or TRBV6-3; no clear D. The ends were cut back, 2 bases at V and 4 bases at J, with 9 bases in the middle. Per germline, CDR1 MNHEY and CDR2 SVGEGT. The CDR3 is 14 amino acids. CDR3 region: CASSYQQTNQPQHF. DNA of the CDR3: TGTGCCAGCAGTTACCAGCAGACAAATCAGCCCCAGCATTTT.

This chain uses TRBV19 with TRBJ2-6, with 10 nucleotides matching TRBD1. The J segment lost 1 base and the V segment lost 10 bases, leaving 4 bases of the junction unmatched. The germline V gene has CDR1 LNHDA and CDR2 SQIVND (reference sequence). The CDR3 covers 15 residues. The CDR3 loop reads CATRTGGSGANVLTF. CDR3 sequence (DNA): TGTGCCACTAGGACAGGGGGGTCTGGGGCCAACGTCCTGACTTTC.

The chain couples TRBV19 to TRBJ1-1; TRBD1 aligns across 8 bases. The ends lost 4 bases at V and 3 bases at J; junction bases unmatched: 7. CDR3 length: 15 residues. Germline CDR1 LNHDA, CDR2 SQIVND (reference sequence). CDR3 residues: CASSTSNRGDTEAFF. CDR3 bases: TGTGCCAGTAGTACGTCGAACAGGGGGGACACTGAAGCTTTCTTT.

By share, this clone ranks as large. The V and J genes are TRBV2 and TRBJ1-2, with D maybe TRBD1 (6 bases). Trimming removed 3 bases from V and 0 bases from J, with 17 bases in between. Per germline, CDR1 SNHLY and CDR2 FYNNEI. This CDR3 has 17 amino acids. CDR3 nucleotide sequence: TGTGCCAGCAGTGACCGGATGGGGGGCCCTCCTAACTATGGCTACACCTTC. Its protein product is CASSDRMGGPPNYGYTF.

Written as DNA, the CDR3 is TGTGCCAGCAGCCAAGACAACAGGGTCTACACTGAAGCTTTCTTT. This sequence encodes CASSQDNRVYTEAFF. The chain is built from TRBV3-1 (or the pseudogene TRBV3-2) and TRBJ1-1; the D gene is possibly TRBD1 (6 bases). The CDR3 has 15 amino acids. Germline CDR1 LGHDT, CDR2 YNNKEL (reference sequence). Between the trimmed V and J ends, which lost 0 bases and 3 bases, there was a span of 11 bases.

The table lists this clone with a few counts. The CDR3 sequence is CASSTGEARGYTF. CDR3 sequence (DNA): TGTGCCAGTAGTACAGGGGAGGCCCGGGGCTACACCTTC. V usage is TRBV19 and J usage is TRBJ1-2, with D perhaps matching TRBD1 (6 bases). Germline loops: CDR1 LNHDA, CDR2 SQIVND (reference sequence). This CDR3 is 13 amino acids long. The V and J ends lost 4 bases and 8 bases respectively, with 14 bases between them. The full variable domain, with the rest looked up from reference TRBV19 and TRBJ1-2, is DGGITQSPKYLFRKEGQNVTLSCEQNLNHDAMYWYRQDPGQGLRLIYYSQIVNDFQKGDIAEGYSVSREKKESFPLTVTSAQKNPTAFYLCASSTGEARGYTFGSGTRLTVV.

The CDR3 DNA sequence: TGTGCCAGCACATCCGGGGGCCAAGAGACCCAGTACTTC. Its translation is CASTSGGQETQYF. The genes are TRBV12-3 or TRBV12-4 and TRBJ2-5; tentative D call: TRBD2 (6 bases). Trimming shortened V by 7 bases and J by 1 base, and 10 bases separated the two germline ends. The CDR3 contains 13 residues.